Below, 20 T cell receptor beta chains from the same sample are listed, as sequenced in a study of T cells after yellow fever vaccination. TCRdb itself ran the 5' RACE reads through MiXCR, one entry per CDR3 protein. The repertoire holds approximately 240,000 distinct CDR3 sequences, roughly 3.5% seen once, with around 20% in the top ten. The material was PBMCs, obtained 15 days after the yellow fever booster vaccination. All receptors come from a man younger than 35 who received the YFV17D yellow fever vaccine.

This clonotype was recorded many times. The chain links TRBV20-1 to TRBJ2-7; TRBD1 matches 9 bases. The CDR3 spans 14 residues. Germline trimming cut 4 bases from V and 5 bases from J; bases unmatched to any gene: 9. The V gene's germline CDR1 is DFQATT and CDR2 SNEGSKA (reference sequence). The CDR3 DNA is TGCAGTGCTATCGGGACAGGGACAACCCACGAGCAGTACTTC. Protein: CSAIGTGTTHEQYF.

This clonotype was recorded many times. The V and J genes are TRBV6-4 and TRBJ2-2, with TRBD2 matching over 8 bases. Looked up from germline, CDR1 is MRHNA and CDR2 is SNTAGT. V was clipped by 0 bases and J by 6 bases; unmatched bases: 0. This CDR3 is 14 amino acids long. CDR3 nucleotides: TGTGCCAGCAGTGACTCGACTAGCGCCGGGGAGCTGTTTTTT. Its translation is CASSDSTSAGELFF.

This clonotype appeared many times. V and J are TRBV5-4 and TRBJ2-5; possibly TRBD2 for D (6 bases). The CDR3 contains 13 residues. The V and J ends lost 4 bases and 4 bases respectively, with 11 bases between them. Germline V lookup: CDR1 SGHNT, CDR2 YYREEE (reference sequence). The CDR3 DNA follows: TGTGCCAGCAGCCAACCCGGGGGAGAGACCCAGTACTTC. Its translation: CASSQPGGETQYF.

The V call is TRBV29-1, the J call TRBJ1-6; the D is unclear. V dropped 4 bases and J dropped 5 bases, with 15 bases sitting between them. CDR1 and CDR2 from the germline V gene are SQVTM and ANQGSEA. The CDR3 totals 15 residues. CDR3 nucleotide sequence: TGCAGCGTTGTAAGGCACGGCGTCCATAATTCACCCCTCCACTTT. Its translation is CSVVRHGVHNSPLHF.

This clonotype was seen at least ten times. J is TRBJ1-2 and V is TRBV3-1, with 7 bases lining up with TRBD1. The CDR3 spans 15 residues. Germline V CDR1 and CDR2: LGHDT, YNNKEL (reference sequence). J was trimmed by 3 bases and V by 5 bases; bases with no gene match: 9. The CDR3 reads CASSKWDSPDYGYTF. In DNA, the CDR3 is TGTGCCAGCAGCAAATGGGACAGTCCGGACTATGGCTACACCTTC.

This clonotype was counted many times. The chain couples TRBV12-3 or TRBV12-4 to TRBJ2-1, with 7 bases matching TRBD2. The CDR3 consists of 14 residues. J was trimmed by 9 bases and V by 3 bases; bases with no gene match: 8. The CDR3 sequence: CASSLGGTVSEQFF. The CDR3 nucleotides are TGTGCCAGCAGTTTGGGGGGGACCGTAAGTGAGCAGTTCTTC.

The J gene is TRBJ1-5, the V gene TRBV20-1, with 7 bases aligning to TRBD1. J was trimmed by 5 bases and V by 4 bases; bases with no gene match: 17. Germline CDR1 and CDR2: DFQATT and SNEGSKA (reference sequence). The CDR3 covers 17 residues. The DNA of the CDR3 is TGCAGTGCTACCAAAAGGGGGGCAGGGGGGGTGGATCAGCCCCAGCATTTT. Translation: CSATKRGAGGVDQPQHF.

This clonotype was counted ten times or more. This chain uses TRBV6-5 with TRBJ1-6; weak D call: TRBD1 (6 bases). Between the trimmed V and J ends, which lost 3 bases and 7 bases, there was a span of 13 bases. Per germline, CDR1 MNHEY and CDR2 SVGAGI. The CDR3 extends over 15 amino acids. CDR3 sequence: CASSYSDRSNSPLHF. CDR3 coding DNA: TGTGCCAGCAGTTATTCCGACAGGAGCAATTCACCCCTCCACTTT.

In this sample, this clonotype turned up many times. The chain is built from TRBV7-8 and TRBJ1-6; TRBD1 aligns across 8 bases. J lost 15 bases, V lost 5 bases, and 9 bases had no gene match. CDR3 length: 13 amino acids. From germline, CDR1 is SGHVS and CDR2 FQNEAQ. The CDR3 loop is CASSGRQGLNLHF. The CDR3 DNA sequence: TGTGCCAGCAGCGGGCGACAGGGGTTAAACCTCCACTTT. Full variable domain (remainder filled in from reference TRBV7-8 and TRBJ1-6): GAGVSQSPRYKVAKRGQDVALRCDPISGHVSLFWYQQALGQGPEFLTYFQNEAQLDKSGLPSDRFFAERPEGSVSTLKIQRTQQEDSAVYLCASSGRQGLNLHFGNGTRLTVT.

This clonotype has at least ten counts. The chain employs TRBV7-9 and TRBJ2-5; a weak D match, TRBD1 (6 bases). CDR3 length equals 15 residues. Germline V CDR1 and CDR2: SEHNR, FQNEAQ (reference sequence). Trimming cost V 6 bases and J 0 bases, with 14 bases left between them. The CDR3 nucleotides are TGTGCCAGCAGGGGAATGACAGGAAACCAAGAGACCCAGTACTTC. Its protein is CASRGMTGNQETQYF.

This clonotype came up many times. This sequence joins TRBV5-4 and TRBJ1-6; 12 bases match TRBD1. The V gene end was trimmed by 0 bases and the J gene end by 14 bases; junction bases not matched to a gene: 9. The CDR3 runs 16 residues. From germline, CDR1 is SGHNT and CDR2 YYREEE (reference sequence). CDR3: CASSLGGQGAVRSLHF. For the CDR3, the DNA is TGTGCCAGCAGCTTGGGGGGACAGGGGGCGGTTCGGTCCCTCCACTTT.

This clonotype showed up many times. The chain carries TRBV5-1 and TRBJ1-1, with D possibly being TRBD1 (5 bases). This CDR3 contains 13 residues. The V gene lost 4 bases and the J gene lost 3 bases, with 10 bases spanning the gap. Germline V lookup: CDR1 SGHRS, CDR2 YFSETQ. The CDR3 DNA follows: TGCGCCAGCAGCCTGGGGCCGGACACTGAAGCTTTCTTT. Translation: CASSLGPDTEAFF.

The chain combines TRBV6-5 with TRBJ2-2; D possibly corresponds to TRBD1 (7 bases). Germline V lookup: CDR1 MNHEY, CDR2 SVGAGI. Trimming pared 6 bases from V and 4 bases from J, leaving 12 bases between. This CDR3 has 14 amino acids. For the CDR3, the DNA is TGTGCCAGCAGATTCAGGGGGGCCACCGGGGAGCTGTTTTTT. Its translation: CASRFRGATGELFF.

This clonotype was picked up many times. The chain carries TRBV6-2 or TRBV6-3 and TRBJ2-2; TRBD1 aligns across 10 bases. Germline V gene lookup returns CDR1 MNHEY and CDR2 SVGEGT. Germline trimming cut 8 bases from V and 1 base from J; bases unmatched to any gene: 16. This CDR3 is 19 amino acids long. CDR3: CASQSLSRDRGRNTGELFF. The CDR3 nucleotides are TGTGCCAGCCAGTCCCTTAGCCGGGACAGGGGAAGGAACACCGGGGAGCTGTTTTTT.

This clonotype showed up many times. The chain carries TRBV4-3 and TRBJ1-3; D is perhaps TRBD1 (6 bases). This CDR3 contains 14 residues. The V end lost 2 bases, the J end lost 4 bases, and 9 bases lay between the germline ends. CDR1 is LGHNA, CDR2 YSLEER, per germline. Written as DNA, the CDR3 is TGCGCCAGCAGCCAAACAGGGTTGGGAAACACCATATATTTT. Protein sequence: CASSQTGLGNTIYF.

This clonotype was seen at least ten times. The chain uses TRBV5-1 and TRBJ2-1, with 9 nucleotides matching TRBD2. With 0 bases clipped from V and 7 bases from J, the junction kept 5 bases outside the gene matches. The germline gives CDR1 SGHRS, CDR2 YFSETQ. The CDR3 spans 15 residues. CDR3 protein: CASSLGVAGVNEQFF. CDR3 in DNA: TGCGCCAGCAGCTTGGGAGTAGCGGGGGTTAATGAGCAGTTCTTC.

This clonotype was detected a few times. V usage is TRBV20-1 and J usage is TRBJ2-2; a possible D gene is TRBD2 (6 bases). The length of the CDR3 is 18 residues. Germline V gene lookup returns CDR1 DFQATT and CDR2 SNEGSKA (reference sequence). V gave up 5 bases and J gave up 0 bases, with 22 bases separating them. The CDR3 here is CSALLVGGIPANTGELFF. The CDR3 coding sequence is TGCAGTGCTTTACTAGTCGGGGGAATTCCCGCGAACACCGGGGAGCTGTTTTTT.

In this sample, this clonotype turned up a few times. The chain carries TRBV6-5 and TRBJ1-6; D is undetermined. Trimming shortened V by 0 bases and J by 14 bases, and 11 bases separated the two germline ends. Germline V lookup: CDR1 MNHEY, CDR2 SVGAGI. This CDR3 spans 13 amino acids. The CDR3: CASSYSGLRSLHF. CDR3 coding DNA: TGTGCCAGCAGTTACTCAGGACTGCGATCCCTCCACTTT.

The sample holds many counts of this clonotype. The V gene is TRBV5-1, the J gene TRBJ2-5; 8 bases map to TRBD2. With V trimmed by 7 bases and J by 5 bases, 25 bases remained unmatched. CDR3 length: 19 amino acids. The germline V gene encodes CDR1 SGHRS and CDR2 YFSETQ. The CDR3 nucleotides are TGCGCCAGCTCTCCTCGGGGGGCGCTAACCCGGGGGGGGCCGGAGACCCAGTACTTC. This sequence encodes CASSPRGALTRGGPETQYF.

This clonotype came up many times. The chain couples TRBV6-5 to TRBJ1-4, with 9 bases matching TRBD1. Germline values: CDR1 MNHEY, CDR2 SVGAGI. This CDR3 region has 15 residues. J gave up 8 bases and V 5 bases, and 9 bases lay outside the gene matches. The CDR3 loop reads CASSTTGGAEEKLFF. CDR3 nucleotides: TGTGCCAGCAGTACTACAGGGGGCGCGGAAGAAAAACTGTTTTTT.